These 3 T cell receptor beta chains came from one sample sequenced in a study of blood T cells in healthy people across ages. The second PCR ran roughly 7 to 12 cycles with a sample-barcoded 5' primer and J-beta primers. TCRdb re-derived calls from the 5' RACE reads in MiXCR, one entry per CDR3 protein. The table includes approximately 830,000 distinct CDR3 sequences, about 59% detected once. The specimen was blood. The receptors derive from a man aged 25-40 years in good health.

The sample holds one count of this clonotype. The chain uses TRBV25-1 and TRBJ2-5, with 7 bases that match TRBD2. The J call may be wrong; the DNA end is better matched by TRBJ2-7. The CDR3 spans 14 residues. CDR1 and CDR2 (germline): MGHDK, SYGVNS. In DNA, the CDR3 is TGTGCCAGCAGTGATCGGCTAGCGGCTTACGAGCAGTACTTC. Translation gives CASSDRLAAYEQYF.

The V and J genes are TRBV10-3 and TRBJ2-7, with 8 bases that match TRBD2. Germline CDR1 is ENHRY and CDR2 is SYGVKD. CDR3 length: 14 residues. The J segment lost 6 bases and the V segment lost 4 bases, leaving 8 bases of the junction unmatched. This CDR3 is CAISVGAGDLEQYF. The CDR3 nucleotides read TGTGCCATCAGTGTGGGAGCGGGGGACCTCGAGCAGTACTTC.

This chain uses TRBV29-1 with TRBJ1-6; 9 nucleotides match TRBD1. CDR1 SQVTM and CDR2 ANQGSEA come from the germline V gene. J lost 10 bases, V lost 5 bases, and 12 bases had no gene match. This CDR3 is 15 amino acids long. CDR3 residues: CSVQDRGAPGSPLHF. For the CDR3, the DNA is TGCAGCGTTCAGGACAGGGGAGCTCCGGGATCACCCCTCCACTTT.